This T cell receptor (beta chain) is from a study of neurological immune-mediated disorders. One entry per CDR3 protein, called by TCRdb with MiXCR from the 5' RACE reads. The table records tens of thousands of distinct CDR3 sequences, 2% to 2.5% of them present only once. PBMCs numbering 2 million and stored at -80 C yielded the unsorted libraries. General study points: It was HTLV-1-associated myelopathy that showed the most TCR clonal expansion, while multiple sclerosis showed the least, falling below healthy controls. Among expanded clones, no CDR3 amino acid sequences were shared across subjects, a pattern suggesting private repertoires in all groups.

This clonotype showed up many times. Antigen unknown. At one end the junction does not follow the germline gene, possibly because of a read error. The sample was PBMCs. The origin of this receptor is a man aged 50 or older with multiple sclerosis.

Here the CDR3 reads CSARERGNREFF. In DNA, the CDR3 is TGCAGTGCCAGAGAAAGGGGAAATCGGGAGTTCTTC. The rearrangement joins TRBV20-1 to TRBJ2-1; D might be TRBD1 (5 bases). Germline CDR1 and CDR2: DFQATT and SNEGSKA (reference sequence). The CDR3 is 12 amino acids.